These 12 T cell receptor beta chains share one sample of origin, sequenced in a study of long-term antiretroviral therapy in people with HIV. Version v3.0 of the immunoSEQ assay ran at survey level. The data were produced by immunoSEQ multiplex PCR, yet TCRdb's version contains in-frame clones alone and is incomplete. The data show about 18,000 clones, more than 80% seen once. The source was unsorted PBMCs, collected 0.6 years after starting antiretroviral therapy. These receptors were taken from a woman between 18 and 29 years old with HIV.

This chain links TRBV28 with TRBJ2-7; 8 bases are a match to TRBD2. The V gene's germline CDR1 is MDHEN and CDR2 SYDVKM. This CDR3 has 17 residues. The V and J ends lost 3 bases and 0 bases, in that order; junction bases with no gene match: 10. Written as DNA, the CDR3 is TGTGCCAGCAGTTTGGCGGGAGGCGTTACGAGCTCCTACGAGCAGTACTTC. Protein: CASSLAGGVTSSYEQYF.

As DNA, the CDR3 is TGTGCCAGTAGTTTCGACAGACAGGGGGCGCAGAACACTGAAGCTTTCTTT. The encoded protein is CASSFDRQGAQNTEAFF. The chain joins TRBV19 to TRBJ1-1; 10 bases line up with TRBD1. The CDR3 is 17 residues long. The germline V gene encodes CDR1 LNHDA and CDR2 SQIVND (reference sequence). With 5 bases clipped from V and 1 base from J, the junction kept 10 bases outside the gene matches.

This clone is termed large. The CDR3 reads CASSPQDRDPRFNYGYTF. DNA of the CDR3: TGCGCCAGCAGCCCCCAAGACAGGGACCCCCGATTCAACTATGGCTACACCTTC. The chain combines TRBV5-1 with TRBJ1-2, with 7 bases aligning to TRBD1. The germline V gene has CDR1 SGHRS and CDR2 YFSETQ. The CDR3 length is 18 residues. With V trimmed by 4 bases and J by 2 bases, 17 bases remained unmatched.

The chain recombines TRBV2 with TRBJ2-3; D gene uncertain. The germline V gene encodes CDR1 SNHLY and CDR2 FYNNEI. The ends were cut back, 1 base at V and 5 bases at J, with 7 bases in the middle. This CDR3 is 13 amino acids long. CDR3: CASSEGPEDTQYF. The CDR3 nucleotides read TGTGCCAGCAGTGAAGGCCCGGAAGATACGCAGTATTTT.

The rearrangement links TRBV29-1 to TRBJ2-3; 9 bases line up with TRBD2. This CDR3 contains 16 residues. Germline values: CDR1 SQVTM, CDR2 ANQGSEA. V lost 5 bases to trimming and J lost 3 bases; unmatched junction nucleotides: 12. Here the CDR3 reads CSVPRTSDARTDTQYF. The DNA of the CDR3 is TGCAGCGTTCCCCGGACTAGCGATGCGAGAACAGATACGCAGTATTTT.

The CDR3 sequence: CASSPRRVMNTEAFF. The CDR3 nucleotides read TGTGCCAGTAGTCCCCGTAGGGTCATGAACACTGAAGCTTTCTTT. The chain joins TRBV19 to TRBJ1-1; no clear D. The CDR3 totals 15 residues. The V end lost 5 bases, the J end lost 0 bases, and 13 bases lay between the germline ends. Per germline, CDR1 LNHDA and CDR2 SQIVND (reference sequence).

The chain employs TRBV7-9 and TRBJ2-1; maybe TRBD2 (7 bases). Germline V CDR1 and CDR2: SEHNR, FQNEAQ (reference sequence). V was clipped by 7 bases and J by 0 bases, with 22 bases between them. The CDR3 loop spans 18 amino acids. The CDR3 spells CASIIRYGGANSYNEQFF. In DNA, the CDR3 is TGTGCCAGCATCATCCGCTATGGGGGGGCTAACTCCTACAATGAGCAGTTCTTC.

V gene TRBV5-8 combines with J gene TRBJ1-5; D unresolved. Germline-derived CDR1 and CDR2 are SGHTS and YDEGEE. The CDR3 has 15 residues. V lost 0 bases to trimming and J lost 1 base, with 8 bases between them. In nucleotides, the CDR3 is TGTGCCAGCAGCTTGGCCCCGGGGAGCAATCAGCCCCAGCATTTT. It specifies CASSLAPGSNQPQHF.

This chain links TRBV7-2 with TRBJ1-4; weak D call: TRBD1 (6 bases). The germline gives CDR1 SGHTA, CDR2 FQGNSA. The CDR3 consists of 13 residues. V was pared by 0 bases and J by 8 bases, with 7 bases between. CDR3 coding DNA: TGTGCCAGCAGCTTAGCCGGGGGCGAAAAACTGTTTTTT. Translation gives CASSLAGGEKLFF.

This clone came up once. In DNA form, the CDR3 reads TGTGCCAGCAGTGCGCCGGGACTAGGAAACGAGCAGTACTTC. Amino acids: CASSAPGLGNEQYF. The V and J genes are TRBV6-1 and TRBJ2-7; 8 positions agree with TRBD2. J gave up 5 bases and V 4 bases, and 7 bases lay outside the gene matches. Germline V gene sequence: CDR1 MNHNS, CDR2 SASEGT. The CDR3 totals 14 residues.

The V gene is TRBV18, the J gene TRBJ1-5; D unresolved. The CDR3 is 14 residues long. Germline loops: CDR1 KGHSH, CDR2 LQKENI. The V end lost 4 bases, the J end lost 6 bases, and 13 bases lay between the germline ends. CDR3 in amino acids: CASSQRRVGQPQHF. As DNA, the CDR3 is TGTGCCAGCTCACAGAGGAGGGTGGGTCAGCCCCAGCATTTT.

The chain is built from TRBV11-2 and TRBJ1-1; D may be TRBD1 (5 bases). This CDR3 contains 14 residues. In germline, CDR1 is SGHAT, CDR2 FQNNGV. The V gene lost 7 bases and the J gene lost 4 bases, with 16 bases spanning the gap. As DNA, the CDR3 is TGTGCCAGCACCCCCCGCCAGGGAAGCACTGAAGCTTTCTTT. Its translation: CASTPRQGSTEAFF.